This T cell receptor (beta chain) was found in a study of shared clonotypes between healthy human individuals. Study summary: Each donor had three CD4 naive, three CD4 memory, two CD8 naive and one CD8 memory plate. Whole-study results and caveats: Non-shared clonotypes had lower generation probabilities than those shared by all four donors.

As defined, naive CD8 cells were CD45RO-negative and positively selected for CCR7, with terminally differentiated effector memory CD45RA+ cells excluded. Original methodology: From ImmunoSEQ came sequences covering only the junction and carrying no quality scores, so filtering differed. TCRdb keeps only in-frame clones here, not all; method: immunoSEQ multiplex PCR. V, J and clone size are taken as reported in that table, and D and trimming were inferred from the DNA itself. The sample holds fewer than 800,000 clones, about 92% seen once. This CDR3 has 16 residues. Germline assignment: CDR1 SSHAT and CDR2 FNYEAQ (reference sequence). J was trimmed by 2 bases and V by 1 base; bases with no gene match: 6. With regard to this clone: Its target is not known.

The gene calls are TRBV7-7 and TRBJ2-5; 8 nucleotides match TRBD2. The sequence derives from a man aged 25 to 40 in good health. The sample comprised naive CD8+ T cells sorted from blood. The CDR3 DNA is TGTGCCAGCAGCTTAGGGCTAGCGGGCAGACAAGAGACCCAGTACTTC. This encodes CASSLGLAGRQETQYF.